This T cell receptor beta chain was documented in a study of shared clonotypes between healthy human individuals. Regarding this clone: Antigen specificity is unknown.

Repertoires were generated with immunoSEQ multiplex PCR, while TCRdb's copy carries only in-frame clones and drops some. The sample lists some 2.1 million clones, about 95% occurring once. It was CD45RO-negative cells, positively selected for CCR7, that made up naive CD8 cells, with terminally differentiated effector memory CD45RA+ cells excluded. Study observations and caveats: Although depth was large, rarefaction showed that sequencing of the sorted subsets was incomplete.

Germline V gives CDR1 SGDLS, CDR2 YYNGEE. This CDR3 spans 15 amino acids. The junction had 8 bases not matched to a gene; V was cut back by 4 bases and J by 4 bases. Sequencing was done on a sample of naive CD8+ T cells sorted from blood. The V and J genes are TRBV9 and TRBJ2-3; 8 bases align to TRBD1. This TCR was recovered from a young man in good health. The CDR3 DNA reads TGTGCCAGCAGCACAACAGGGGGATTAGCAGATACGCAGTATTTT. Translated: CASSTTGGLADTQYF. Full variable domain (outside the CDR3, taken from reference TRBV9 and TRBJ2-3): DSGVTQTPKHLITATGQRVTLRCSPRSGDLSVYWYQQSLDQGLQFLIQYYNGEERAKGNILERFSAQQFPDLHSELNLSSLELGDSALYFCASSTTGGLADTQYFGPGTRLTVL.